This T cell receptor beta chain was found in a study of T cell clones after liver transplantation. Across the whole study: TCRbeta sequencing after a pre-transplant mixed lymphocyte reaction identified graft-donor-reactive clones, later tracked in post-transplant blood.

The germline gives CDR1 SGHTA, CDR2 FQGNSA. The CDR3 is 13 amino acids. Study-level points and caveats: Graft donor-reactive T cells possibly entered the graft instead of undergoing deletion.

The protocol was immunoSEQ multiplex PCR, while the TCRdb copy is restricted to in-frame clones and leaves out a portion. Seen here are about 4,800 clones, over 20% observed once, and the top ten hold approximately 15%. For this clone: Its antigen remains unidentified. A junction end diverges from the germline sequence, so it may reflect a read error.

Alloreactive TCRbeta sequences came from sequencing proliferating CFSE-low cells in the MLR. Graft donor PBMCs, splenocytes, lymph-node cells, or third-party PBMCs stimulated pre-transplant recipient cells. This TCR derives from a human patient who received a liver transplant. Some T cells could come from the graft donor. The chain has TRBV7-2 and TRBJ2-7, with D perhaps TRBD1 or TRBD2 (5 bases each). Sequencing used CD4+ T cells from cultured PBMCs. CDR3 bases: TGTGCCAGCAGCTTACGGGGCTCCTCCGAGCCGTACTTC. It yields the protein CASSLRGSSEPYF.